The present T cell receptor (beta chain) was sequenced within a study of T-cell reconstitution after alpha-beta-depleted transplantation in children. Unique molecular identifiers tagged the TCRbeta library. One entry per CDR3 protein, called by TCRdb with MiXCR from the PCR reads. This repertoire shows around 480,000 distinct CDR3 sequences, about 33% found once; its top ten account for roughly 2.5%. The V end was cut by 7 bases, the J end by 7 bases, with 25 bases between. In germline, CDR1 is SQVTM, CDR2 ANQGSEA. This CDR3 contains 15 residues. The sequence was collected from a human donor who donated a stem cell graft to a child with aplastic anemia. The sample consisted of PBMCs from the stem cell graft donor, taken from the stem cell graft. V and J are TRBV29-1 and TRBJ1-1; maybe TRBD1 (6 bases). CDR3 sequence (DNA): TGCAGCGCCCGAGGGGGGGGGTCTTCAGGTAGTGAAGCTTTCTTT. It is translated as CSARGGGSSGSEAFF.